The rows below give T cell receptor beta chains drawn from one sample of a study of blood T cell repertoires in COVID-19. Generated by immunoSEQ multiplex PCR, the TCRdb table keeps only in-frame clones and is missing some. There are hundreds of thousands of clones in the sample; more than 85% occur only once, and approximately 1.6% lies in the top ten. Sequencing used PBMCs or T cells enriched from blood (not recorded which). The receptors originated from a woman aged 50 to 60 who had recovered from COVID-19. The CDR3 runs from the conserved cysteine through the conserved F or W. Fields, in order: CDR3 DNA, CDR3 protein, clone size, D gene, J gene, V gene. A D gene is named only where the DNA matches it firmly. Size is omitted from some rows. Given values are once, few, many or a class for expanded clones.

cdr3_nt: TGTGCCAGCAGCTTGACTAGCGGGAGGGCGAACACCGGGGAGCTGTTTTTT; cdr3_aa: CASSLTSGRANTGELFF; clone_size: .; d_call: TRBD2; j_call: TRBJ2-2; v_call: TRBV7-3
cdr3_nt: TGTGCCAGCAGCCACGCCACTAGCGCCAGCATAGATGAGCAGTTCTTC; cdr3_aa: CASSHATSASIDEQFF; clone_size: .; d_call: TRBD2; j_call: TRBJ2-1; v_call: TRBV4-2
cdr3_nt: TGTGCCACCAGTGATCCCGGGACAGGGGGCGAGCAGTACTTC; cdr3_aa: CATSDPGTGGEQYF; clone_size: .; d_call: TRBD1; j_call: TRBJ2-7; v_call: TRBV24-1
cdr3_nt: TGTGCCAGCAGCTCAACATACACCGGGACAATCACCATGAACACTGAAGCTTTCTTT; cdr3_aa: CASSSTYTGTITMNTEAFF; clone_size: .; d_call: .; j_call: TRBJ1-1; v_call: TRBV7-8
cdr3_nt: TGTGCCAGCAGTGATGGTACAGGGGATAATTCACCCCTCCACTTT; cdr3_aa: CASSDGTGDNSPLHF; clone_size: few; d_call: TRBD1; j_call: TRBJ1-6; v_call: TRBV6-1
cdr3_nt: TGTGCCAGCAGCTTGGATTCAGAGGGTGGGATTTTT; cdr3_aa: CASSLDSEGGIF; clone_size: once; d_call: .; j_call: TRBJ1-4; v_call: TRBV5-4
cdr3_nt: TGTGCCACCAGTGATCGGACTAGCGAAGTTAATGAGCAGTTCTTC; cdr3_aa: CATSDRTSEVNEQFF; clone_size: .; d_call: TRBD2; j_call: TRBJ2-1; v_call: TRBV24-1
cdr3_nt: TGTGCCAGCAGAGAACAGGGTTCCTATGGCTACACCTTC; cdr3_aa: CASREQGSYGYTF; clone_size: .; d_call: .; j_call: TRBJ1-2; v_call: TRBV12-3/TRBV12-4
cdr3_nt: TGTGCCAGCAGCGTAGGCTATAGGGGCGGATCAAGCTCCTACAATGAGCAGTTCTTC; cdr3_aa: CASSVGYRGGSSSYNEQFF; clone_size: .; d_call: .; j_call: TRBJ2-1; v_call: TRBV9
cdr3_nt: TGTGCCAGCAGTTTTCTTCCGGGACAGGGGAAAGAGACCCAGTACTTC; cdr3_aa: CASSFLPGQGKETQYF; clone_size: .; d_call: TRBD1; j_call: TRBJ2-5; v_call: TRBV27
cdr3_nt: TGTGCCAGCAGCCCATTGGCCAGCGGAAGGGATGAGCAGTTCTTC; cdr3_aa: CASSPLASGRDEQFF; clone_size: once; d_call: .; j_call: TRBJ2-1; v_call: TRBV7-3
cdr3_nt: TGTGCCATCAGTCCTGGGACAAGAGAAGCTTTCTTT; cdr3_aa: CAISPGTREAFF; clone_size: .; d_call: .; j_call: TRBJ1-1; v_call: TRBV10-3
cdr3_nt: TGTGCCAGCAATATGGTAGCTAATGAAAAACTGTTTTTT; cdr3_aa: CASNMVANEKLFF; clone_size: once; d_call: .; j_call: TRBJ1-4; v_call: TRBV2
cdr3_nt: TGTGCCAGCAGCCCTATCGTTAGCACAGATACGCAGTATTTT; cdr3_aa: CASSPIVSTDTQYF; clone_size: .; d_call: .; j_call: TRBJ2-3; v_call: TRBV7-3
cdr3_nt: TGTGCCAGCAGCCCCGGGGGACTAGCGGGTTACAATGAGCAGTTCTTC; cdr3_aa: CASSPGGLAGYNEQFF; clone_size: .; d_call: TRBD2; j_call: TRBJ2-1; v_call: TRBV5-4
cdr3_nt: TGTGCCAGCAGTTTTACTACCTCGGGCAGGGAAAATACGCAGTATTTT; cdr3_aa: CASSFTTSGRENTQYF; clone_size: .; d_call: .; j_call: TRBJ2-3; v_call: TRBV7-9
cdr3_nt: TGTGCCAGCAGCTTGGGACTAGCGATGGAAGATACGCAGTATTTT; cdr3_aa: CASSLGLAMEDTQYF; clone_size: .; d_call: TRBD2; j_call: TRBJ2-3; v_call: TRBV5-6
cdr3_nt: TGTGCCAGCAGCGGGGCTAGCGGGAAGGGTGAGCAGTTCTTC; cdr3_aa: CASSGASGKGEQFF; clone_size: .; d_call: TRBD2; j_call: TRBJ2-1; v_call: TRBV5-6
cdr3_nt: TGCAGTGCTAGTCTGTTAGATCTAGCCAAAAACATTCAGTACTTC; cdr3_aa: CSASLLDLAKNIQYF; clone_size: once; d_call: .; j_call: TRBJ2-4; v_call: TRBV20-1
cdr3_nt: TGTGCCAGCACCCTGACAGACCCATTTGAAAAACTGTTTTTT; cdr3_aa: CASTLTDPFEKLFF; clone_size: few; d_call: .; j_call: TRBJ1-4; v_call: TRBV2
cdr3_nt: TGTGCCAGCAGCCAAACACTAGCGGGAGGCCCATACAATGAGCAGTTCTTC; cdr3_aa: CASSQTLAGGPYNEQFF; clone_size: .; d_call: TRBD2; j_call: TRBJ2-1; v_call: TRBV3-1/TRBV3-2
cdr3_nt: TGTGCCAGCAGTTCGAGCGATGGGTTCGAGCACTTC; cdr3_aa: CASSSSDGFEHF; clone_size: .; d_call: .; j_call: TRBJ1-2; v_call: TRBV28
cdr3_nt: TGTGCCAGCAGCCATGGTAGAACCGCTGAAGCTTTCTTT; cdr3_aa: CASSHGRTAEAFF; clone_size: .; d_call: .; j_call: TRBJ1-1; v_call: TRBV12-3/TRBV12-4
cdr3_nt: TGTGCCAGCAGCTTAGGGGACAGGGGCGGCTACACCTTC; cdr3_aa: CASSLGDRGGYTF; clone_size: .; d_call: TRBD1; j_call: TRBJ1-2; v_call: TRBV11-2
cdr3_nt: TGTGCCTGGAGTGTACTCGGGGGGAGGGCCTTTGAGCAGTTCTTC; cdr3_aa: CAWSVLGGRAFEQFF; clone_size: .; d_call: TRBD2; j_call: TRBJ2-1; v_call: TRBV30
cdr3_nt: TGTGCCAGCAGCAAGCGGACAGGGGGCGTTCAGCCCCAGCATTTT; cdr3_aa: CASSKRTGGVQPQHF; clone_size: .; d_call: TRBD1; j_call: TRBJ1-5; v_call: TRBV6-6
cdr3_nt: TGTGCCAGCAGCAAAGCCGGAGTTACTTACTACGAGCAGTACTTC; cdr3_aa: CASSKAGVTYYEQYF; clone_size: .; d_call: .; j_call: TRBJ2-7; v_call: TRBV9
cdr3_nt: TGTGCCACCAGCAGGGGGGGAGACTCTGGGGCCAACGTCCTGACTTTC; cdr3_aa: CATSRGGDSGANVLTF; clone_size: .; d_call: .; j_call: TRBJ2-6; v_call: TRBV15
cdr3_nt: TGCGCCAGCAGCCAAGAATGGGGAGGAAAGACAGATACGCAGTATTTT; cdr3_aa: CASSQEWGGKTDTQYF; clone_size: .; d_call: .; j_call: TRBJ2-3; v_call: TRBV4-3
cdr3_nt: TGCGCCAGCAGTCTAGCGAGCAAAGAGACCCAGTACTTC; cdr3_aa: CASSLASKETQYF; clone_size: once; d_call: .; j_call: TRBJ2-5; v_call: TRBV5-1
cdr3_nt: TGTGCCAGCAGCTTAGTGACAGGAAAAGCTAACTATGGCTACACCTTC; cdr3_aa: CASSLVTGKANYGYTF; clone_size: .; d_call: .; j_call: TRBJ1-2; v_call: TRBV7-2
cdr3_nt: TGCGCCAGCAGCTTGGGGACTAGCATCTATGAGCAGTTCTTC; cdr3_aa: CASSLGTSIYEQFF; clone_size: .; d_call: TRBD2; j_call: TRBJ2-1; v_call: TRBV5-1
cdr3_nt: TGTGCCAGCACCCTCTTTGCGGCTACCGGGGAGCTGTTTTTT; cdr3_aa: CASTLFAATGELFF; clone_size: .; d_call: .; j_call: TRBJ2-2; v_call: TRBV7-6
cdr3_nt: TGTGCCAGCAGTTTAGCGCCCGGGAACACCATATATTTT; cdr3_aa: CASSLAPGNTIYF; clone_size: .; d_call: .; j_call: TRBJ1-3; v_call: TRBV12-3/TRBV12-4
cdr3_nt: TGTGCCAGCAGTTTATCAGGCAGGGGGAGAGGATATGGCTACACCTTC; cdr3_aa: CASSLSGRGRGYGYTF; clone_size: .; d_call: TRBD1; j_call: TRBJ1-2; v_call: TRBV28
cdr3_nt: TGTGCCAGCAGTGGACCGCGGGGGGGCAACGGCTACACCTTC; cdr3_aa: CASSGPRGGNGYTF; clone_size: .; d_call: .; j_call: TRBJ1-2; v_call: TRBV25-1
cdr3_nt: TGTGCCAGCACCGGACTAGCGGAGCCCCTCAATTTT; cdr3_aa: CASTGLAEPLNF; clone_size: once; d_call: TRBD2; j_call: TRBJ2-2; v_call: TRBV2
cdr3_nt: TGTGCCAGTAGCACCGGGACAGGGCATTACGAGCAGTACTTC; cdr3_aa: CASSTGTGHYEQYF; clone_size: .; d_call: TRBD1; j_call: TRBJ2-7; v_call: TRBV19
cdr3_nt: TGTGCCAGTAGTATAGTACAGTCGGGGGACACTGAAGCTTTCTTT; cdr3_aa: CASSIVQSGDTEAFF; clone_size: .; d_call: .; j_call: TRBJ1-1; v_call: TRBV19